What follows are 24 T cell receptor beta chains derived from one specimen sequenced in a study of OX40 agonist ivuxolimab in advanced cancers. Assay: immunoSEQ multiplex PCR; the TCRdb copy retains only in-frame clones and omits some. The repertoire consists of roughly 70,000 clones, with 75% to 90% occurring once and the leading ten covering about a tenth. Sequenced here: CD4+ or CD8+ T cells sorted from blood, sampled in a trial of the OX40 agonist ivuxolimab. The receptor source for this set is an adult with an advanced solid tumor such as melanoma, head and neck, liver or kidney cancer.

This rearrangement joins TRBV6-5 to TRBJ2-7; a weak D match, TRBD2 (6 bases). CDR1 is MNHEY, CDR2 SVGAGI, per germline. This CDR3 contains 14 residues. The V and J ends lost 4 bases and 2 bases respectively, with 12 bases between them. In nucleotides, the CDR3 is TGTGCCAGCAGTTTCGGGGCGGGACCCTACGAGCAGTACTTC. This sequence encodes CASSFGAGPYEQYF.

The chain uses TRBV25-1 and TRBJ2-2; D is undetermined. V gave up 7 bases and J gave up 0 bases, with 3 bases separating them. This CDR3 has 12 amino acids. CDR1 and CDR2 (germline): MGHDK, SYGVNS. The CDR3 is CASTPNTGELFF. The CDR3 nucleotides are TGTGCCAGCACCCCGAACACCGGGGAGCTGTTTTTT.

The V and J genes are TRBV30 and TRBJ2-5; 8 bases align to TRBD2. This CDR3 region has 14 residues. The germline gives CDR1 GTSNPN, CDR2 SVGIG (reference sequence). With V trimmed by 1 base and J by 3 bases, 4 bases remained unmatched. In nucleotides, the CDR3 is TGTGCCTGGAGTGCAAGCGGGGGAAAAGAGACCCAGTACTTC. This sequence encodes CAWSASGGKETQYF.

The chain is built from TRBV21-1 and TRBJ2-7; TRBD2 reflects the table's D call only, with no check against the DNA. TRBV21-1 is a documented pseudogene. This CDR3 comprises 13 residues. The CDR3 DNA reads TGTGCCAGCAGCAGGGAGGGACCGGGGGAGCAGTACTTC. Protein sequence: CASSREGPGEQYF.

The chain employs TRBV27 and TRBJ2-7; TRBD2 might be the D (5 bases). Trimming cost V 4 bases and J 3 bases, with 13 bases left between them. From germline, CDR1 is MNHEY and CDR2 SMNVEV (reference sequence). The CDR3 has 14 amino acids. CDR3 DNA: TGTGCCAGCAGTTCCACGGGGTACCGCTACGAGCAGTACTTC. Translated, it gives CASSSTGYRYEQYF.

The V gene is TRBV29-1, the J gene TRBJ2-2, with D possibly matching TRBD1 (6 bases). V gave up 6 bases and J gave up 3 bases, with 8 bases separating them. CDR3 length: 12 residues. Germline CDR1 and CDR2: SQVTM and ANQGSEA. The CDR3 sequence is CSVQGHTGELFF. The DNA of the CDR3 is TGCAGCGTGCAGGGGCACACCGGGGAGCTGTTTTTT.

By share of the sample, this clone is medium-sized. The gene calls are TRBV7-3 and TRBJ1-1, with a tentative D call TRBD1 (5 bases). This CDR3 is 15 amino acids long. V shed 1 base and J shed 3 bases, with 12 bases lying between them. In germline, CDR1 is SGHTA, CDR2 FQGTGA. The CDR3 DNA reads TGTGCCAGCAGCTTAAGAGGCAAAGGGGACACTGAAGCTTTCTTT. It is translated as CASSLRGKGDTEAFF.

This chain uses TRBV9 with TRBJ2-2; TRBD2 agrees at 11 bases. The CDR3 totals 18 residues. Germline V lookup: CDR1 SGDLS, CDR2 YYNGEE. Trimming took 1 base from V and 4 from J; bases not matched to a gene: 9. For the CDR3, the DNA is TGTGCCAGCAGCGTATCCGGGACTAGCGGAGGGGTCACCGGGGAGCTGTTTTTT. As protein: CASSVSGTSGGVTGELFF.

The genes are TRBV29-1 and TRBJ2-2; D is ambiguous. CDR3 length: 13 amino acids. Trimming left V 4 bases short and J 0 bases short, with 6 bases between. CDR1 SQVTM and CDR2 ANQGSEA come from the germline V gene. The CDR3 loop is CSVVSANTGELFF. The CDR3, as DNA: TGCAGCGTTGTTAGTGCGAACACCGGGGAGCTGTTTTTT.

The chain is built from TRBV27 and TRBJ2-7; tentative D call: TRBD1 (7 bases). The CDR3 consists of 12 residues. V dropped 6 bases and J dropped 5 bases, with 11 bases sitting between them. Germline V gene data show CDR1 as MNHEY and CDR2 as SMNVEV (reference sequence). The CDR3 DNA sequence: TGTGCCAGCAGCCAGGGGGGCAACGAGCAGTACTTC. Protein product: CASSQGGNEQYF.

The rearrangement joins TRBV28 to TRBJ1-1; no clear D. V was shortened by 3 bases and J by 0 bases, with 14 bases between the two germline ends. The CDR3 loop spans 16 amino acids. CDR1 MDHEN and CDR2 SYDVKM come from the germline V gene. CDR3 sequence (DNA): TGTGCCAGCAGTTTTGGGTATCGGGATATGAACACTGAAGCTTTCTTT. Translating it yields CASSFGYRDMNTEAFF.

The chain recombines TRBV29-1 with TRBJ2-7; 7 bases map to TRBD1. The ends lost 2 bases at V and 0 bases at J; junction bases unmatched: 4. The CDR3 length is 14 residues. The germline V gene encodes CDR1 SQVTM and CDR2 ANQGSEA. This CDR3 is CSVELGGLSYEQYF. In nucleotides, the CDR3 is TGCAGCGTTGAATTAGGGGGCCTCTCCTACGAGCAGTACTTC.

The rearrangement uses TRBV4-2 and TRBJ1-1, with D unresolved. This CDR3 has 16 amino acids. The V end was cut by 1 base, the J end by 1 base, with 13 bases between. The germline gives CDR1 LGHNA, CDR2 YNFKEQ. CDR3 residues: CASSQVGVGTNTEAFF. The CDR3 DNA sequence: TGTGCCAGCAGCCAAGTAGGCGTCGGTACGAACACTGAAGCTTTCTTT.

This rearrangement joins TRBV10-3 to TRBJ2-1; TRBD2 matches 13 bases. Germline assignment: CDR1 ENHRY and CDR2 SYGVKD. The V and J ends lost 2 bases and 8 bases, in that order; junction bases with no gene match: 3. The CDR3 is 15 residues long. DNA for the CDR3: TGTGCCATCAGTGAGGGACTAGCGGGAGATGATGAGCAGTTCTTC. This codes for CAISEGLAGDDEQFF.

This chain joins TRBV5-6 and TRBJ2-7; TRBD2 matches 11 bases. Germline values: CDR1 SGHDT, CDR2 YYEEEE. The CDR3 sequence is 15 residues long. V gave up 4 bases and J gave up 4 bases; unmatched junction bases: 7. The CDR3 sequence: CASSLGLAGGYEQYF. Here the CDR3 DNA reads TGTGCCAGCAGCCTGGGTCTAGCGGGGGGTTACGAGCAGTACTTC. Combining the CDR3 with reference TRBV5-6 and TRBJ2-7 gives the whole variable domain DAGVTQSPTHLIKTRGQQVTLRCSPKSGHDTVSWYQQALGQGPQFIFQYYEEEERQRGNFPDRFSGHQFPNYSSELNVNALLLGDSALYLCASSLGLAGGYEQYFGPGTRLTVT.

The rearrangement uses TRBV28 and TRBJ1-1; D gene uncertain. V lost 2 bases and J lost 1, with 8 bases in between. The CDR3 consists of 14 residues. Germline loops: CDR1 MDHEN, CDR2 SYDVKM. As DNA, the CDR3 is TGTGCCAGCAGTTTAAGTACAACGAACACTGAAGCTTTCTTT. Amino acid sequence: CASSLSTTNTEAFF.

This chain uses TRBV27 with TRBJ2-1; 11 bases line up with TRBD2. Germline CDR1 and CDR2: MNHEY and SMNVEV (reference sequence). Trimming removed 2 bases from V and 4 bases from J; junction bases left unmatched: 10. The CDR3 totals 18 residues. CDR3 in DNA: TGTGCCAGCAGTTTAGAACTAGCGGGGGCCTTAATTTACAATGAGCAGTTCTTC. It is translated as CASSLELAGALIYNEQFF.

The chain has TRBV9 and TRBJ2-7; 15 nucleotides line up with TRBD2. Germline V gives CDR1 SGDLS, CDR2 YYNGEE. Trimming at V came to 0 bases and at J to 6 bases, leaving 4 bases not matched to a gene. CDR3 length: 16 residues. The CDR3 here is CASSVARTSGRAEQYF. DNA of the CDR3: TGTGCCAGCAGCGTAGCAAGGACTAGCGGGAGGGCCGAGCAGTACTTC.

The rearrangement links TRBV27 to TRBJ2-7; the D gene is possibly TRBD1 (6 bases). With 5 bases removed from V and 11 bases from J, the gap between germline ends came to 13 bases. The CDR3 sequence is 11 residues long. The germline gives CDR1 MNHEY, CDR2 SMNVEV (reference sequence). The CDR3 loop is CASSGGRGKYF. CDR3 nucleotide sequence: TGTGCCAGCAGTGGGGGAAGGGGGAAGTACTTC.

The rearrangement links TRBV6-1 to TRBJ2-7; D uncertain. Trimming stripped 0 bases from V and 0 bases from J, with 12 bases between. Germline CDR1 and CDR2: MNHNS and SASEGT. The length of the CDR3 is 16 residues. CDR3 nucleotides: TGTGCCAGCAGTGAAGCGACCCACCTGGGCTCCTACGAGCAGTACTTC. As protein: CASSEATHLGSYEQYF.

The rearrangement links TRBV2 to TRBJ1-2; no firm D call. Per germline, CDR1 SNHLY and CDR2 FYNNEI. This CDR3 is 15 amino acids long. The ends were cut back, 2 bases at V and 6 bases at J, with 16 bases in the middle. This CDR3 is CASSESRVWAHGYTF. CDR3 DNA: TGTGCCAGCAGTGAAAGCCGGGTTTGGGCCCATGGCTACACCTTC.

The V gene is TRBV11-2, the J gene TRBJ2-5; D not resolved. Germline V gene lookup returns CDR1 SGHAT and CDR2 FQNNGV. CDR3 length: 15 residues. V lost 1 base and J lost 0, with 9 bases in between. The CDR3 is CASSLGYTYQETQYF. CDR3 DNA: TGTGCCAGCAGCTTAGGGTACACCTACCAAGAGACCCAGTACTTC.

This chain uses TRBV14 with TRBJ2-1, with D perhaps TRBD1 (5 bases). Trimming stripped 5 bases from V and 9 bases from J, with 11 bases between. This CDR3 is built from 12 residues. CDR1 and CDR2 from the germline V gene are SGHDN and FVKESK. The CDR3 DNA follows: TGTGCCAGCAGCTCCCAGGGTACTGAGCAGTTCTTC. Translation: CASSSQGTEQFF.

The chain has TRBV5-1 and TRBJ1-5; 7 nucleotides agree with TRBD1. The CDR3 sequence is 16 residues long. Trimming at V came to 1 base and at J to 3 bases, leaving 7 bases not matched to a gene. From germline, CDR1 is SGHRS and CDR2 YFSETQ. For the CDR3, the DNA is TGCGCCAGCAGCTTGAACAGGGGAAGAATCAATCAGCCCCAGCATTTT. Its protein is CASSLNRGRINQPQHF.